A single sample gave rise to the 24 T cell receptor beta chains below, sequenced in a study of shared clonotypes between healthy human individuals. Measured with immunoSEQ multiplex PCR; TCRdb has only the in-frame clones, and not every one. The sample has about 690,000 clones; about 90% are singletons. The sequenced material came from memory CD8+ T cells from PBMCs. Subset described: CD45RO+ cells pooled with CCR7-negative TemRA cells. All receptors derive from a man aged 18 to 30 in good health. Some clones in this sample may be carry-over from other donors' samples.

This chain links TRBV28 with TRBJ2-4; D is perhaps TRBD2 (5 bases). Germline V CDR1 and CDR2: MDHEN, SYDVKM. V lost 6 bases and J 0 bases, leaving 12 bases between the germline ends. The CDR3 length is 15 residues. CDR3 nucleotides: TGTGCCAGCAGGGCAGGAGGCCTAGCCAAAAACATTCAGTACTTC. Protein: CASRAGGLAKNIQYF.

The CDR3 region is CASSPDIRDLGYTF. DNA for the CDR3: TGCGCCAGCAGCCCGGACATCAGAGACCTGGGCTACACCTTC. This sequence joins TRBV5-1 and TRBJ1-2; a possible D gene is TRBD1 (5 bases). The CDR3 is made up of 14 amino acids. Germline CDR1 reads SGHRS; CDR2 reads YFSETQ. V gave up 4 bases and J gave up 8 bases, with 18 bases separating them.

This chain links TRBV15 with TRBJ1-5; 7 nucleotides agree with TRBD1. This CDR3 is 14 amino acids long. The ends lost 1 base at V and 6 bases at J; junction bases unmatched: 3. Per the germline V gene, CDR1 is LNHNV and CDR2 is YYDKDF (reference sequence). The CDR3 sequence is CATSRGGGGQPQHF. The DNA for the CDR3 is TGTGCCACCAGCAGAGGAGGGGGCGGTCAGCCCCAGCATTTT.

V gene TRBV4-2 combines with J gene TRBJ1-5; TRBD1 is a possible D gene (5 bases). V gave up 0 bases and J gave up 9 bases, with 15 bases separating them. In germline, CDR1 is LGHNA, CDR2 YNFKEQ. The CDR3 extends over 15 amino acids. The CDR3 loop is CASSQDLEVGGPQHF. In nucleotides, the CDR3 is TGTGCCAGCAGCCAAGATTTGGAGGTCGGGGGGCCCCAGCATTTT.

The V call is TRBV15, the J call TRBJ2-7; D gene unclear. Trimming left V 0 bases short and J 0 bases short, with 6 bases between. Per germline, CDR1 LNHNV and CDR2 YYDKDF (reference sequence). The length of the CDR3 is 14 residues. The CDR3 region is CATSREIDSYEQYF. CDR3 nucleotide sequence: TGTGCCACCAGCAGAGAGATTGACTCCTACGAGCAGTACTTC.

The chain uses TRBV18 and TRBJ2-1; 9 nucleotides line up with TRBD2. V shed 3 bases, J shed 5 bases, and the junction held 8 bases outside the gene matches. Germline CDR1 KGHSH, CDR2 LQKENI. CDR3 length: 16 amino acids. The CDR3 DNA is TGTGCCAGCTCACCCGTCGCTAGCGGGATTGACAATGAGCAGTTCTTC. Translated: CASSPVASGIDNEQFF.

Only one count was recorded for this clone. The chain carries TRBV27 and TRBJ2-7, with 12 bases that match TRBD1. This CDR3 spans 15 amino acids. The germline V gene encodes CDR1 MNHEY and CDR2 SMNVEV (reference sequence). Losses at the gene ends were 5 bases for V and 6 bases for J; bases not matched to a gene: 8. CDR3 amino acids: CASSPRDRGRGEQYF. The CDR3 DNA sequence: TGTGCCAGCAGTCCCCGGGACAGGGGGCGCGGCGAGCAGTACTTC.

This clone was seen a few times. V and J are TRBV7-9 and TRBJ1-1, with 9 bases matching TRBD1. CDR3 length equals 12 residues. Germline V gives CDR1 SEHNR, CDR2 FQNEAQ (reference sequence). The J segment lost 8 bases and the V segment lost 5 bases, leaving 3 bases of the junction unmatched. Here the CDR3 reads CASSNGQGEAFF. CDR3 nucleotide sequence: TGTGCCAGCAGCAATGGACAGGGGGAAGCTTTCTTT.

Only one count was recorded for this clone. The chain employs TRBV13 and TRBJ2-1; 7 nucleotides agree with TRBD2. V was clipped by 4 bases and J by 2 bases; unmatched bases: 8. The CDR3 has 16 residues. Germline CDR1 reads PRHDT; CDR2 reads FYEKMQ (reference sequence). CDR3 nucleotide sequence: TGTGCCAGCAGCTCAACGAGCGGGGCCCCCTACAATGAGCAGTTCTTC. Translation gives CASSSTSGAPYNEQFF. The complete variable domain, with remaining parts taken from reference TRBV13 and TRBJ2-1, reads AAGVIQSPRHLIKEKRETATLKCYPIPRHDTVYWYQQGPGQDPQFLISFYEKMQSDKGSIPDRFSAQQFSDYHSELNMSSLELGDSALYFCASSSTSGAPYNEQFFGPGTRLTVL.

The chain recombines TRBV4-3 with TRBJ1-2, with D perhaps TRBD1 (5 bases). The CDR3 extends over 16 amino acids. V was clipped by 1 base and J by 3 bases, with 15 bases between them. CDR1 and CDR2 (germline): LGHNA, YSLEER. In nucleotides, the CDR3 is TGCGCCAGCAGCCAAGGAGTCCTCCCGGGGGACTATGGCTACACCTTC. Its translation: CASSQGVLPGDYGYTF.

The chain uses TRBV6-5 and TRBJ1-1; the match to TRBD1 covers 10 bases. CDR3 size: 15 residues. Germline assignment: CDR1 MNHEY and CDR2 SVGAGI. The junction had 9 bases not matched to a gene; V was cut back by 5 bases and J by 6 bases. CDR3 sequence (DNA): TGTGCCAGCAGTCCCGACAGGGGGCTAAGCTCTGAAGCTTTCTTT. Translated, it gives CASSPDRGLSSEAFF.

V is TRBV20-1 and J is TRBJ1-1; D gene uncertain. V was shortened by 8 bases and J by 2 bases, with 9 bases between the two germline ends. The CDR3 extends over 11 amino acids. CDR1 and CDR2 (germline): DFQATT, SNEGSKA (reference sequence). The CDR3, as DNA: TGCAGTTCCCCGGATAACACTGAAGCTTTCTTT. This gives the protein CSSPDNTEAFF.

This clone was seen just once. The CDR3 nucleotides read TGTGCCAGCAGGTTGGGACAGGGACTGGGAGAGACCCAGTACTTC. Protein sequence: CASRLGQGLGETQYF. The chain employs TRBV6-5 and TRBJ2-5; 9 positions agree with TRBD1. Germline trimming cut 6 bases from V and 4 bases from J; bases unmatched to any gene: 9. The CDR3 spans 15 residues. Germline loops: CDR1 MNHEY, CDR2 SVGAGI.

The chain couples TRBV13 to TRBJ2-2; D is ambiguous. Germline V gives CDR1 PRHDT, CDR2 FYEKMQ (reference sequence). This CDR3 contains 17 residues. V dropped 5 bases and J dropped 1 base, with 17 bases sitting between them. The CDR3 spells CASSPQRREKNTGELFF. The CDR3 DNA reads as TGTGCCAGCAGCCCCCAGAGGAGAGAAAAGAACACCGGGGAGCTGTTTTTT.

The CDR3 spells CASAGSRGRGYGYTF. The CDR3 bases are TGTGCCAGCGCCGGGAGTAGAGGACGGGGATATGGCTACACCTTC. The chain combines TRBV7-6 with TRBJ1-2; no definite D call. Trimming removed 8 bases from V and 5 bases from J, with 21 bases in between. CDR3 size: 15 residues. The germline V gene has CDR1 SGHVS and CDR2 FNYEAQ.

This chain joins TRBV4-1 and TRBJ2-3; 13 positions match TRBD2. The length of the CDR3 is 19 residues. J was trimmed by 2 bases and V by 3 bases; bases with no gene match: 11. The germline gives CDR1 MGHRA, CDR2 YSYEKL. The CDR3 spells CASSHPLAGGPSNTDTQYF. The CDR3, as DNA: TGCGCCAGCAGCCACCCACTAGCGGGAGGGCCTAGTAACACAGATACGCAGTATTTT.

In this sample, this clone turned up once. The chain couples TRBV5-1 to TRBJ2-4; 10 nucleotides match TRBD1. Trimming removed 4 bases from V and 3 bases from J; junction bases left unmatched: 7. The CDR3 is made up of 16 amino acids. Germline lookup yields CDR1 SGHRS and CDR2 YFSETQ. The DNA of the CDR3 is TGCGCCAGCAGCCTACCGGGACAGGGGCTCAAAAACATTCAGTACTTC. Translated, it gives CASSLPGQGLKNIQYF.

The gene calls are TRBV19 and TRBJ2-2; no definite D call. Germline V gives CDR1 LNHDA, CDR2 SQIVND (reference sequence). The CDR3 spans 14 residues. Trimming took off 1 base at V and 1 base at J, with 4 bases between the two ends. CDR3 loop: CASSIGGNTGELFF. CDR3 in DNA: TGTGCCAGTAGTATAGGCGGGAACACCGGGGAGCTGTTTTTT.

This chain links TRBV19 with TRBJ2-1; D may match TRBD1 or TRBD2 (5 bases each). V gave up 5 bases and J gave up 15 bases, with 14 bases separating them. Looked up from germline, CDR1 is LNHDA and CDR2 is SQIVND (reference sequence). The CDR3 is 11 residues long. CDR3 loop: CASSLRGRPFF. As DNA, the CDR3 is TGTGCCAGTAGTTTACGGGGACGCCCGTTCTTC.

V is TRBV5-4 and J is TRBJ1-2; D is ambiguous. The CDR3 spans 16 residues. Germline CDR1 reads SGHNT; CDR2 reads YYREEE (reference sequence). The V end was cut by 0 bases, the J end by 5 bases, with 17 bases between. The CDR3 is CASSLAYDGKHYGYTF. DNA of the CDR3: TGTGCCAGCAGCTTGGCGTACGACGGAAAGCATTATGGCTACACCTTC.

V and J are TRBV28 and TRBJ1-4; D uncertain. The length of the CDR3 is 14 residues. Trimming cost V 0 bases and J 0 bases, with 2 bases left between them. In germline, CDR1 is MDHEN, CDR2 SYDVKM. The CDR3: CASSLWPTNEKLFF. CDR3 sequence (DNA): TGTGCCAGCAGTTTATGGCCAACTAATGAAAAACTGTTTTTT.

The DNA for the CDR3 is TGTGCCAGCAGCTCGGAGGTCAGTTCGGGCCAAGAGACCCAGTACTTC. Translating it yields CASSSEVSSGQETQYF. The chain employs TRBV11-2 and TRBJ2-5, with D possibly matching TRBD2 (5 bases). Trimming cost V 4 bases and J 1 base, with 16 bases left between them. The germline CDR1 and CDR2 sequences are SGHAT and FQNNGV. The CDR3 sequence is 16 residues long. The variable domain in full, completed from reference TRBV11-2 and TRBJ2-5, reads EAGVAQSPRYKIIEKRQSVAFWCNPISGHATLYWYQQILGQGPKLLIQFQNNGVVDDSQLPKDRFSAERLKGVDSTLKIQPAKLEDSAVYLCASSSEVSSGQETQYFGPGTRLLVL.

This clone was picked up many times. In the same sample, other DNA sequences code for this CDR3. The chain employs TRBV7-2 and TRBJ1-1; 8 bases map to TRBD1. Germline-derived CDR1 and CDR2 are SGHTA and FQGNSA. The CDR3 loop spans 14 amino acids. V shed 0 bases, J shed 4 bases, and the junction held 1 base outside the gene matches. CDR3 coding DNA: TGTGCCAGCAGCTTAGCCGGGACAGGCACTGAAGCTTTCTTT. Residues: CASSLAGTGTEAFF.

The chain is built from TRBV5-1 and TRBJ2-3; the match to TRBD1 covers 7 bases. The CDR3 has 15 residues. Germline V gives CDR1 SGHRS, CDR2 YFSETQ. V lost 0 bases, J lost 6 bases, and 7 bases stayed unmatched. CDR3: CASSLGGTDYDTQYF. CDR3 nucleotides: TGCGCCAGCAGCTTGGGTGGGACAGACTACGATACGCAGTATTTT.